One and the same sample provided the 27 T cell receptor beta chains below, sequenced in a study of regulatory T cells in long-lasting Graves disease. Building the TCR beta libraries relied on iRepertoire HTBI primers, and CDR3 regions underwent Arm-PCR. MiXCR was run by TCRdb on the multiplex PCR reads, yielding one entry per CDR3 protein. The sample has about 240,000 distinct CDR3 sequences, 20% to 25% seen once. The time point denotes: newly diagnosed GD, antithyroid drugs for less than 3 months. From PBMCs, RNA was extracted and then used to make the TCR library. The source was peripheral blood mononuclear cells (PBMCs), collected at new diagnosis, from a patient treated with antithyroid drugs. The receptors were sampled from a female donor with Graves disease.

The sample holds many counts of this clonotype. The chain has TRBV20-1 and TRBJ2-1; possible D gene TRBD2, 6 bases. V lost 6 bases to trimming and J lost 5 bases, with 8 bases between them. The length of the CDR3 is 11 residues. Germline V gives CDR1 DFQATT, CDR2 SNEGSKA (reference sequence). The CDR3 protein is CSATGDNEQFF. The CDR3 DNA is TGCAGTGCCACGGGAGACAATGAGCAGTTCTTC.

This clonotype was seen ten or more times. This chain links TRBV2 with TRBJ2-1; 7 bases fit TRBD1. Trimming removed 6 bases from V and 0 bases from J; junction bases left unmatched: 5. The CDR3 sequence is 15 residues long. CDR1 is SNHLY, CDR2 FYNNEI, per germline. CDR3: CASREGQSSYNEQFF. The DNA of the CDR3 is TGTGCCAGCAGAGAGGGACAGAGCTCCTACAATGAGCAGTTCTTC.

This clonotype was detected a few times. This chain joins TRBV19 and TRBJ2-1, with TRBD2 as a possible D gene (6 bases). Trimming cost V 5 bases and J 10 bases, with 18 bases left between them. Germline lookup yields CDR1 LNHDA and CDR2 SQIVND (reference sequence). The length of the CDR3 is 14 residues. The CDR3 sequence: CASSDPGLTGEQFF. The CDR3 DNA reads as TGTGCCAGTAGTGATCCGGGACTGACGGGGGAGCAGTTCTTC.

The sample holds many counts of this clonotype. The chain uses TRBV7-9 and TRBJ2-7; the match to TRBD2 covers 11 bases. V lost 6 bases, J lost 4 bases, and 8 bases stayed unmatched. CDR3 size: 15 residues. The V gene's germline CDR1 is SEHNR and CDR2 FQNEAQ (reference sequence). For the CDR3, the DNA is TGTGCCAGCAGACGTAGCGGGGGGGAGGAGTACGAGCAGTACTTC. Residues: CASRRSGGEEYEQYF.

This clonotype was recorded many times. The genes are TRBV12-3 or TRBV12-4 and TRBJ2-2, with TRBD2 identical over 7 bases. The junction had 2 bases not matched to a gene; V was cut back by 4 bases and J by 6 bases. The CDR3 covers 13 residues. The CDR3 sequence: CASSYREAGELFF. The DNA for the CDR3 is TGTGCCAGCAGTTACCGGGAGGCCGGGGAGCTGTTTTTT.

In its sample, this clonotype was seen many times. The chain's CDR3 is CASSLGLAEFYEQYF. For the CDR3, the DNA is TGTGCCAGCAGCTTAGGACTAGCGGAATTCTACGAGCAGTACTTC. The rearrangement joins TRBV13 to TRBJ2-7, with TRBD2 identical over 8 bases. Trimming took 0 bases from V and 3 from J; bases not matched to a gene: 4. Looked up from germline, CDR1 is PRHDT and CDR2 is FYEKMQ (reference sequence). The CDR3 length is 15 residues.

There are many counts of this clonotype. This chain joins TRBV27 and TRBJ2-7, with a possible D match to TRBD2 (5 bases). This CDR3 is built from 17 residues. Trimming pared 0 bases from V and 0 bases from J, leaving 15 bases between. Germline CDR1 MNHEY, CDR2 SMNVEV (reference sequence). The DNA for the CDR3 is TGTGCCAGCAGTTTATCGAATCGTGGGAGAGGCTCCTACGAGCAGTACTTC. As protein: CASSLSNRGRGSYEQYF.

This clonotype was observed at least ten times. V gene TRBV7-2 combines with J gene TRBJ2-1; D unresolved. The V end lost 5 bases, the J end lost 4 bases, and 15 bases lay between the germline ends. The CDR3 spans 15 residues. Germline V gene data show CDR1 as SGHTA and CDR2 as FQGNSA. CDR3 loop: CASSLLSFGYNEQFF. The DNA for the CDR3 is TGTGCCAGCAGCCTGCTTAGTTTTGGTTACAATGAGCAGTTCTTC.

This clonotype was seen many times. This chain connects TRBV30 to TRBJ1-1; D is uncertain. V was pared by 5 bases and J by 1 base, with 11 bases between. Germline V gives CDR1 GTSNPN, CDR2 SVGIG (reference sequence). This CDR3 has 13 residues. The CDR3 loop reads CAWGYQANTEAFF. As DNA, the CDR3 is TGTGCCTGGGGTTACCAGGCGAACACTGAAGCTTTCTTT.

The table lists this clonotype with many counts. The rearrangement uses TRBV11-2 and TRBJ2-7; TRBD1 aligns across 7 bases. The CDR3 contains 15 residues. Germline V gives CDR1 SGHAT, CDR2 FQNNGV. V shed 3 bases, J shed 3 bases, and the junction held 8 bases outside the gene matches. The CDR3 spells CASSFQGQTRYEQYF. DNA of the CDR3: TGTGCCAGCAGCTTTCAGGGACAGACTCGCTACGAGCAGTACTTC.

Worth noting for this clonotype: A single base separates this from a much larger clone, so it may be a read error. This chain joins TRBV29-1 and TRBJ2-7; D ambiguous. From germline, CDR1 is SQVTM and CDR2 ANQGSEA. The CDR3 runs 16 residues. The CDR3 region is CSASGGVAFPSYKQYF. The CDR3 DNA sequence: TGCAGCGCATCAGGTGGGGTAGCCTTCCCGTCCTACAAGCAGTACTTC.

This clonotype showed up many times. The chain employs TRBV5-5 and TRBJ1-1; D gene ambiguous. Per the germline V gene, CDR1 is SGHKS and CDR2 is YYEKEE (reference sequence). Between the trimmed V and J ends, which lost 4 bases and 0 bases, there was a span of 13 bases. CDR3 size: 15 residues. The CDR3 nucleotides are TGTGCCAGCAGCCGCCTTTCCGCAATGAACACTGAAGCTTTCTTT. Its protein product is CASSRLSAMNTEAFF.

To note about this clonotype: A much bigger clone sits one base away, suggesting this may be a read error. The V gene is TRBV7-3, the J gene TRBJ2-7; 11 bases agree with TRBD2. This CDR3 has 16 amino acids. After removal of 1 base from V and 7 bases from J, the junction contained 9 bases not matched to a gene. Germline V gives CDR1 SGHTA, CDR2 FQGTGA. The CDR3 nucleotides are TGTGCCAGCAGCTTAAGACCTAGCGGGGGGAGCAATGAGCAGTACTTC. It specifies CASSLRPSGGSNEQYF.

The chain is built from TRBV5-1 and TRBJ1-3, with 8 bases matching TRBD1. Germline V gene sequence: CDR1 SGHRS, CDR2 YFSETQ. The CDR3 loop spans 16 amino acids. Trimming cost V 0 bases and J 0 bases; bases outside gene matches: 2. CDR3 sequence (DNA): TGCGCCAGCAGCTTGGGGACAGGGAACTCTGGAAACACCATATATTTT. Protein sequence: CASSLGTGNSGNTIYF. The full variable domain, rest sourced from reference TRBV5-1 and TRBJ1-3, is KAGVTQTPRYLIKTRGQQVTLSCSPISGHRSVSWYQQTPGQGLQFLFEYFSETQRNKGNFPGRFSGRQFSNSRSEMNVSTLELGDSALYLCASSLGTGNSGNTIYFGEGSWLTVV.

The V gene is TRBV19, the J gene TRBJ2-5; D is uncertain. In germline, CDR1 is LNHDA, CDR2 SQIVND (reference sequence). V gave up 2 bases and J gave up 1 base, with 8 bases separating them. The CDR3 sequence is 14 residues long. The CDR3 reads CASSIMVGQETQYF. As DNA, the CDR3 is TGTGCCAGTAGTATAATGGTCGGCCAAGAGACCCAGTACTTC.

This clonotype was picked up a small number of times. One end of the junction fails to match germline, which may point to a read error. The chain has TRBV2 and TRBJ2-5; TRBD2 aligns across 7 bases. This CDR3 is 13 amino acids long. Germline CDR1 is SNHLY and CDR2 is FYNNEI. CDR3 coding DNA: TGTGCCGGCAGCGCCGGACTAGAAGAGACCCAGTACTTC. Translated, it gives CAGSAGLEETQYF.

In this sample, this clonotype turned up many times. The CDR3 bases are TGTGCCAGCAGCGTAGACGTCTCGGGGAGAATGGAAGAGACCCAGTACTTC. Protein: CASSVDVSGRMEETQYF. V usage is TRBV9 and J usage is TRBJ2-5; D may be TRBD2 (5 bases). The CDR3 contains 17 residues. CDR1 is SGDLS, CDR2 YYNGEE, per germline. Trimming left V 0 bases short and J 3 bases short, with 18 bases between.

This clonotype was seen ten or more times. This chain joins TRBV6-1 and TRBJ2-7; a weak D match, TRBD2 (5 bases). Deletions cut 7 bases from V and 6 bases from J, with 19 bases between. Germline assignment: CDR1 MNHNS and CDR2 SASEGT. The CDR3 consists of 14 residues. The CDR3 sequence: CASNWDPRAGEQYF. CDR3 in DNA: TGTGCCAGCAACTGGGATCCTCGCGCGGGCGAGCAGTACTTC.

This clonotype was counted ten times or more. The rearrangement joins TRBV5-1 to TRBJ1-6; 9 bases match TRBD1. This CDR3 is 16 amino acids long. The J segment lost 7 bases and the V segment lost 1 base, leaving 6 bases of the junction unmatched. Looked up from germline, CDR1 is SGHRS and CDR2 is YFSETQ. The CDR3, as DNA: TGCGCCAGCAGCTTGCGAGACAGGGGGACAAATTCACCCCTCCACTTT. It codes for CASSLRDRGTNSPLHF.

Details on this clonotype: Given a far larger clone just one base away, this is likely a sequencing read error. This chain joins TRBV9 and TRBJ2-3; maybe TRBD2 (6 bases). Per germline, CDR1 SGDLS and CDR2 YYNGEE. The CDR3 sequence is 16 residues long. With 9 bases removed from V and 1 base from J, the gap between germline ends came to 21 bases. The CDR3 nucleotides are TGTGCCACCAGTGATTTGCTAGCGAGGGGCACAGATACGCAGTATTTT. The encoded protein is CATSDLLARGTDTQYF.

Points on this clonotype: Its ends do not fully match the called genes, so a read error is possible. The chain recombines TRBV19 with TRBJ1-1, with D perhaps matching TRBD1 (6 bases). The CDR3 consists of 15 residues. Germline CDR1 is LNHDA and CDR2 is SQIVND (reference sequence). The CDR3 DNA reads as TGTACCAGTAGTATTCCTCGACACGGGGGCATTGAAGCTTTCTTT. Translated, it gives CTSSIPRHGGIEAFF.

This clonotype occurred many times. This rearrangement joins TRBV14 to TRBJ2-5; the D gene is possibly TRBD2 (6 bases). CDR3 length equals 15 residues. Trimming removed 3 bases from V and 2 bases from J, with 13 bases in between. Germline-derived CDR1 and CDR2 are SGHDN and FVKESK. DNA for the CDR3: TGTGCCAGCAGCCACTTGGTCGCGGGGCAAGAGACCCAGTACTTC. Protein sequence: CASSHLVAGQETQYF.

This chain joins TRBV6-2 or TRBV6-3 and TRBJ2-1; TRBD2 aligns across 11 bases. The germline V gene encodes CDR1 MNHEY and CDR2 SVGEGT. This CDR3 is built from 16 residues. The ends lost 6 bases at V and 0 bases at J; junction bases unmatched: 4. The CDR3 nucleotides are TGTGCCAGCAGAAAGGGACTAGCGGCCTCCTACAATGAGCAGTTCTTC. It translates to CASRKGLAASYNEQFF.

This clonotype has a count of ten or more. The DNA of the CDR3 is TGTGCCAGCAGCGCCTCTGACGTCTACGAGCAGTACTTC. Protein product: CASSASDVYEQYF. The rearrangement joins TRBV7-8 to TRBJ2-7; D is uncertain. Trimming removed 5 bases from V and 3 bases from J, with 11 bases in between. The germline V gene has CDR1 SGHVS and CDR2 FQNEAQ. The CDR3 has 13 amino acids.

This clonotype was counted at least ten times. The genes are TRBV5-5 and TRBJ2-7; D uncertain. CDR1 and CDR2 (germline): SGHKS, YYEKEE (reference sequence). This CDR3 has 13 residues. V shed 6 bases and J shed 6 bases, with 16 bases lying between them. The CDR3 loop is CASNKYGQSEQYF. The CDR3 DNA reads TGTGCCAGCAATAAATATGGGCAGAGCGAGCAGTACTTC.

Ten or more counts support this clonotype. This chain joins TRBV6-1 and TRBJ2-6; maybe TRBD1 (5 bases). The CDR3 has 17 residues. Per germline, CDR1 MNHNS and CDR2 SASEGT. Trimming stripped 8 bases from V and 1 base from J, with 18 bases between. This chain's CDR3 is CASQGNPGLSGANVLTF. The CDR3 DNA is TGTGCCAGCCAAGGGAATCCAGGGCTTTCTGGGGCCAACGTCCTGACTTTC.

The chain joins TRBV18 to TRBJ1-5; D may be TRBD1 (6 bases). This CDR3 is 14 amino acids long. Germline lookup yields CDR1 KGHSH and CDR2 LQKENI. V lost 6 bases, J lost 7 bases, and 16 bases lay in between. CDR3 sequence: CASSPGGTPQPQHF. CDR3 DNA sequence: TGTGCCAGCTCCCCAGGCGGGACACCCCAGCCCCAGCATTTT.